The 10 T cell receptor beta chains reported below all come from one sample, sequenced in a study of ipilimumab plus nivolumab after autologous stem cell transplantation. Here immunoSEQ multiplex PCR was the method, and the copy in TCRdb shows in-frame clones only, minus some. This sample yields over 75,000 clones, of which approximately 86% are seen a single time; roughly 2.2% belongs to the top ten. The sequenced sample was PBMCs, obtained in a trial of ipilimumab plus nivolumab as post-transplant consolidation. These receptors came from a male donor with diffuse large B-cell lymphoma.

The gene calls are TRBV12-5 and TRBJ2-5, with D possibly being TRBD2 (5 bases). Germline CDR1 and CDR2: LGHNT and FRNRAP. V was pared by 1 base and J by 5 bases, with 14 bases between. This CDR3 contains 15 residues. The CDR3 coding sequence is TGTGCTAGTGGTTTGGGCTCCGGGGTAAGCGAGACCCAGTACTTC. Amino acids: CASGLGSGVSETQYF. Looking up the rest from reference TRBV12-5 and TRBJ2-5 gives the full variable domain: DARVTQTPRHKVTEMGQEVTMRCQPILGHNTVFWYRQTMMQGLELLAYFRNRAPLDDSGMPKDRFSAEMPDATLATLKIQPSEPRDSAVYFCASGLGSGVSETQYFGPGTRLLVL.

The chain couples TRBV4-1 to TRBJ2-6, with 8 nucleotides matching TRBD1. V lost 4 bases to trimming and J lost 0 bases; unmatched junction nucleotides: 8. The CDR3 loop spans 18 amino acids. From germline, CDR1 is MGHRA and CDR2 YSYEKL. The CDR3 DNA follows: TGCGCCAGCAGCCCCGGACAGGGCCCCACCTCTGGGGCCAACGTCCTGACTTTC. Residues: CASSPGQGPTSGANVLTF.

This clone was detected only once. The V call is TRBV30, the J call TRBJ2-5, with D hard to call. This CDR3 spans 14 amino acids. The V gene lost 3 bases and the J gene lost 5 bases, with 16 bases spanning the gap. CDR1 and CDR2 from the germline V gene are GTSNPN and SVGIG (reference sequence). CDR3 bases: TGTGCCTGGAGCGGAGAAGGGTACGGCGAGACCCAGTACTTC. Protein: CAWSGEGYGETQYF.

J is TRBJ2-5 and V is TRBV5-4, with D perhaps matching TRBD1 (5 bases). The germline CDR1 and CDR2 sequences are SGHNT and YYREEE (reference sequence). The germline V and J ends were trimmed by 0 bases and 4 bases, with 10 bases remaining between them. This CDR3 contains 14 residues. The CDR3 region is CASSLDRFLETQYF. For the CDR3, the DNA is TGTGCCAGCAGCTTGGACAGGTTCTTAGAGACCCAGTACTTC.

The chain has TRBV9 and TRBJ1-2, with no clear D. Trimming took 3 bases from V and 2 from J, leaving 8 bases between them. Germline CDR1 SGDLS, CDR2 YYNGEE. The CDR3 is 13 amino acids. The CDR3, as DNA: TGTGCCAGCAGCGGCTGGGCCAACTATGGCTACACCTTC. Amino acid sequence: CASSGWANYGYTF.

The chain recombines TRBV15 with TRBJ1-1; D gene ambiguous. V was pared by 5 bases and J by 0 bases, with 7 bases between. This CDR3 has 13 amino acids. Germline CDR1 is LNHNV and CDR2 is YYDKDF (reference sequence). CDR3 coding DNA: TGTGCCACCAGCCCCCAAATGAACACTGAAGCTTTCTTT. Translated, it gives CATSPQMNTEAFF.

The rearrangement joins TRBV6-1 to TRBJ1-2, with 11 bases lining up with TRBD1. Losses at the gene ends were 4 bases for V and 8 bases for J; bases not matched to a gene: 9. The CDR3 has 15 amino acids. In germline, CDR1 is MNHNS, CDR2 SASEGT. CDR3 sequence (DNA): TGTGCCAGCAGTGCAAATCCGGGACAGGGGGGAGGCTACACCTTC. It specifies CASSANPGQGGGYTF.

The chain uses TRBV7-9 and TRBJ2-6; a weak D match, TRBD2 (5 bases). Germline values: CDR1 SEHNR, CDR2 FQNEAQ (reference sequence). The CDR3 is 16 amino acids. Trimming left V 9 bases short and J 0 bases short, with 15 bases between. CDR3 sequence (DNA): TGTGCCAGGAGCAACGCGCGGGTCTCTGGGGCCAACGTCCTGACTTTC. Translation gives CARSNARVSGANVLTF.

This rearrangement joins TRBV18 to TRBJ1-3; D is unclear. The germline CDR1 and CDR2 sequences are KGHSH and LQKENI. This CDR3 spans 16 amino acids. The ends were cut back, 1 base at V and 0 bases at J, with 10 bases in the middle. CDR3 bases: TGTGCCAGCTCACCACTTCAGAACCCCTCTGGAAACACCATATATTTT. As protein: CASSPLQNPSGNTIYF.

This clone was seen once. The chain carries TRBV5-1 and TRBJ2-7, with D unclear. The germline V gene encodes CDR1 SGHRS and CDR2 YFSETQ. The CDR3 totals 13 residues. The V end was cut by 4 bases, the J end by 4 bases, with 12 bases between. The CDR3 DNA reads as TGCGCCAGCAGCCCACCCGACCCTTACGAGCAGTACTTC. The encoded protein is CASSPPDPYEQYF. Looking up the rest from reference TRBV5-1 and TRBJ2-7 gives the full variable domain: KAGVTQTPRYLIKTRGQQVTLSCSPISGHRSVSWYQQTPGQGLQFLFEYFSETQRNKGNFPGRFSGRQFSNSRSEMNVSTLELGDSALYLCASSPPDPYEQYFGPGTRLTVT.